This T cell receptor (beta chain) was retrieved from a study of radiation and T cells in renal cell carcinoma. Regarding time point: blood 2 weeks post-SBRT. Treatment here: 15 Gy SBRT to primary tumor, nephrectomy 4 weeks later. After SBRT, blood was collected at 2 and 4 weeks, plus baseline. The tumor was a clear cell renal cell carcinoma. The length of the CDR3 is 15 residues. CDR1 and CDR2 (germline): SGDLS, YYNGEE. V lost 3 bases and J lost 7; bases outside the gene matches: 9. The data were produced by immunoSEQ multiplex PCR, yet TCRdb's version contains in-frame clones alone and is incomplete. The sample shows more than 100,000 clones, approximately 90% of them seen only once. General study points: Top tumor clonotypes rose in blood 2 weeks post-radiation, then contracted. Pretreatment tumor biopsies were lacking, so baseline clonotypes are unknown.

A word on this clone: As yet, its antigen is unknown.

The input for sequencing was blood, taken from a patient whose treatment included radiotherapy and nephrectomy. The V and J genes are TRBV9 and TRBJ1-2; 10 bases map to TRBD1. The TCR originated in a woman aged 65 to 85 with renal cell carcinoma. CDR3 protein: CASSEGTGEVSGYTF. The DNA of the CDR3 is TGTGCCAGCAGCGAGGGGACAGGGGAAGTAAGTGGCTACACCTTC.